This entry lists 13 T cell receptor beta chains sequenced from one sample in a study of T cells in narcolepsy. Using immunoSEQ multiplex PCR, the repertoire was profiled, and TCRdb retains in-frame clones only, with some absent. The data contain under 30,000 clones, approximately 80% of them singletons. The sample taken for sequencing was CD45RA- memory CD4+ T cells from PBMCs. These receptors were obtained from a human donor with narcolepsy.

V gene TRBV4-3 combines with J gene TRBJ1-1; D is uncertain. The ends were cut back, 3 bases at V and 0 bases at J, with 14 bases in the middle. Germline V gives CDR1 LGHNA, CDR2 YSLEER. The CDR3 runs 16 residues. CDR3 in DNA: TGCGCCAGCAGCCAGGGCGCGGGTGTCGTGAACACTGAAGCTTTCTTT. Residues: CASSQGAGVVNTEAFF.

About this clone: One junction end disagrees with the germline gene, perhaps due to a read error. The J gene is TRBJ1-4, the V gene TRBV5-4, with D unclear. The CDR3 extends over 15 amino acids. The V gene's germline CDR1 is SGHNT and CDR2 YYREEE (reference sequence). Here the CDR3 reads CASSPALGSNEKLLF. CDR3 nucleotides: TGTGCCAGCAGCCCGGCGTTGGGGTCTAATGAAAAACTGCTTTTT.

This chain's CDR3 is CASSSGGGSYNEQFF. CDR3 coding DNA: TGTGCCAGCAGCTCCGGGGGTGGATCCTACAATGAGCAGTTCTTC. V is TRBV5-6 and J is TRBJ2-1, with D tentatively TRBD2 (6 bases). CDR3 length: 15 amino acids. V lost 3 bases and J 1 base, leaving 11 bases between the germline ends. Germline values: CDR1 SGHDT, CDR2 YYEEEE.

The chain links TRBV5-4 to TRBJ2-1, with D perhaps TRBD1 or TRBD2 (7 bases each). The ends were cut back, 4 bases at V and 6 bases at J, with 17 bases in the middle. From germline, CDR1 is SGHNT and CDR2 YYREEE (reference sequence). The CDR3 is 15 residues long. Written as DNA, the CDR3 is TGTGCCAGCAGCACGACAGGGTCGGGGGGCAATGAGCAGTTCTTC. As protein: CASSTTGSGGNEQFF.

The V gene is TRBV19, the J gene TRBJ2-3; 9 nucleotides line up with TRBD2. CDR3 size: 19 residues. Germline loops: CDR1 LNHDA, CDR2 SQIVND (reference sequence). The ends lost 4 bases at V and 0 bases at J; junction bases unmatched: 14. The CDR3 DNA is TGTGCCAGTAGTAAAGGTTTTTTTGAGCGGGGGGCGAGCACAGATACGCAGTATTTT. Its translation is CASSKGFFERGASTDTQYF.

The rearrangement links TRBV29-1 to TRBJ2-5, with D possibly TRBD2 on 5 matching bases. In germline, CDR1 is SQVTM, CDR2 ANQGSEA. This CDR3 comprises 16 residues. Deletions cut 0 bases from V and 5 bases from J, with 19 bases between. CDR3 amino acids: CSVEDPRRGLWETQYF. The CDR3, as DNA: TGCAGCGTTGAAGATCCTCGGCGCGGGTTGTGGGAGACCCAGTACTTC.

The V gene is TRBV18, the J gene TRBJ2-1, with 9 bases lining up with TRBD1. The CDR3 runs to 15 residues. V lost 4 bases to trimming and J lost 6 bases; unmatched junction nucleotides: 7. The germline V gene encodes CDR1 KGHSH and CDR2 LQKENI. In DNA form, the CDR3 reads TGTGCCAGCTCACAACGACAGGGGGGGTTCAATGAGCAGTTCTTC. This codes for CASSQRQGGFNEQFF.

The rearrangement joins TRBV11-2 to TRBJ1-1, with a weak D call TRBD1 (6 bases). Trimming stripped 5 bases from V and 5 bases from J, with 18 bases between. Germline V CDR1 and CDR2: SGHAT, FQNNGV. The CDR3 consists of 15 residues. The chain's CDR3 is CASSPRTGGRTEAFF. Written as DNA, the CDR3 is TGTGCCAGCAGCCCCCGGACGGGGGGGCGGACTGAAGCTTTCTTT.

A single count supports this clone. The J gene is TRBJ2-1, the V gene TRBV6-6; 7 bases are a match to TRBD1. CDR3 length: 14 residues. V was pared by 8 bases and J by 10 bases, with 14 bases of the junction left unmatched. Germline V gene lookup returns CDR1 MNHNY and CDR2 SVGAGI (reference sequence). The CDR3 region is CASRDSAMTGEQFF. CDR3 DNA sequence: TGTGCCAGCCGGGACAGCGCAATGACGGGCGAGCAGTTCTTC.

In DNA form, the CDR3 reads TGTGCCAGCAGTGGGACTAGCGGGGGATACAATGAGCAGTTCTTC. It translates to CASSGTSGGYNEQFF. The chain couples TRBV6-5 to TRBJ2-1, with 14 nucleotides matching TRBD2. Per the germline V gene, CDR1 is MNHEY and CDR2 is SVGAGI. Trimming cost V 5 bases and J 4 bases; bases outside gene matches: 1. The CDR3 is 15 residues long.

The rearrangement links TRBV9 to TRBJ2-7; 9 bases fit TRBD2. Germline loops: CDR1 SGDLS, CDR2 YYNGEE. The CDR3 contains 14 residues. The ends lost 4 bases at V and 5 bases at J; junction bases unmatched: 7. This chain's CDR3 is CASSLRAGGDEQYF. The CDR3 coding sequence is TGTGCCAGCAGCCTTCGGGCGGGGGGGGACGAGCAGTACTTC.

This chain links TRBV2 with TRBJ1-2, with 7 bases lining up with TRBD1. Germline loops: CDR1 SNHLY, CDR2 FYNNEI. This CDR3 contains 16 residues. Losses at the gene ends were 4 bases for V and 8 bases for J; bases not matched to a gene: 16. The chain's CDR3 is CASSAGRGASSGGYTF. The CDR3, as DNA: TGTGCCAGCAGTGCAGGCAGGGGGGCCTCTTCGGGAGGCTACACCTTC.

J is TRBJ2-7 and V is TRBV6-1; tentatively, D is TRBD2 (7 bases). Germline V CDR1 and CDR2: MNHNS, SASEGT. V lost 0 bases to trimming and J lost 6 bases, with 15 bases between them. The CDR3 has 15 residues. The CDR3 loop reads CASSEAYWGGGEQYF. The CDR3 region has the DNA TGTGCCAGCAGTGAAGCGTATTGGGGGGGCGGCGAGCAGTACTTC.